This TCR beta chain was obtained from a study of blood T cell repertoires in COVID-19. Looking at the study overall: COVID-19 samples from acute and convalescent phases originated in the United States, Italy and Spain. PBMCs, B-cell-depleted T cells, or T cells were the source of the cDNA or gDNA that made up the material.

V shed 1 base and J shed 4 bases, with 11 bases lying between them. The CDR3 contains 15 residues. Germline V gene data show CDR1 as LGHDT and CDR2 as YNNKEL (reference sequence). As handled by the study authors: Estimates of nucleated cell counts were drawn from the amplification of reference gene primers. Only in-frame clones appear in the TCRdb table, and some are missing; sequencing was by immunoSEQ multiplex PCR. For V, J and clone size, that table is used; D and trimming come from the DNA. The sample contains about 330,000 clones, roughly 86% of which appear only once. The V gene is TRBV3-1 (or the pseudogene TRBV3-2), the J gene TRBJ1-3; D gene unclear. The sample comprised peripheral blood. This clonotype originated in a man aged 25-40 years with COVID-19, enrolled during active disease. The chain's CDR3 is CASSQGLAVGNTIYF. The CDR3 nucleotides are TGTGCCAGCAGCCAAGGGTTGGCAGTCGGAAACACCATATATTTT.